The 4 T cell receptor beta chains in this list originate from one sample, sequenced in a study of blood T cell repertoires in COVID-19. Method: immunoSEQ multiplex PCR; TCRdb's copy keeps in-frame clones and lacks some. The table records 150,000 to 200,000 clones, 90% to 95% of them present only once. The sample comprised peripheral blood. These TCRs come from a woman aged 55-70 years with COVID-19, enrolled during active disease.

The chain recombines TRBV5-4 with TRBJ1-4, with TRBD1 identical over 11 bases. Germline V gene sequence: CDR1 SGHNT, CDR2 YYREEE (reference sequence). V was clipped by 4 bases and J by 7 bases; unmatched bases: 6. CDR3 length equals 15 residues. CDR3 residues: CASSGRTGGGEKLFF. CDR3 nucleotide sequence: TGTGCCAGCAGCGGACGGACAGGGGGCGGTGAAAAACTGTTTTTT.

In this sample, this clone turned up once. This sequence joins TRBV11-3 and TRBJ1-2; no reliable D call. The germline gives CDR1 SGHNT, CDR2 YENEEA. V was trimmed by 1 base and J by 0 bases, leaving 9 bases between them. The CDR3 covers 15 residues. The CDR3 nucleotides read TGTGCCAGCAGCTTAGGTGGAGGTTCTAACTATGGCTACACCTTC. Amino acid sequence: CASSLGGGSNYGYTF.

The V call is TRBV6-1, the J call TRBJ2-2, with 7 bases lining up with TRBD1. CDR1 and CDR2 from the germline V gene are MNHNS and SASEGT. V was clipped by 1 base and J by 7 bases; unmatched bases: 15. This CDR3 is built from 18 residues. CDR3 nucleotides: TGTGCCAGCAGTGAAGGCAGGACAGGAACTACACGGATCGGGGAGCTGTTTTTT. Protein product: CASSEGRTGTTRIGELFF.

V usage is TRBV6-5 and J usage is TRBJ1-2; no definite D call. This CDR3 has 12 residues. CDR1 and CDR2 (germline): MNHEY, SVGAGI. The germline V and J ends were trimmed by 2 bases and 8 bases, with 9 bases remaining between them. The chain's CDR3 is CASSYAAGGYTF. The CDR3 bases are TGTGCCAGCAGTTACGCGGCCGGCGGCTACACCTTC.